This passage covers 16 T cell receptor beta chains from one sample sequenced in a study of human T cells and chemical hapten exposure. Time point denoted: healthy volunteer bleed at 6 weeks. Total RNA extraction was carried out from unfractionated whole blood. TCRdb re-analysed the RACE reads in MiXCR, keeping a single row per CDR3 protein. Of some 65,000 distinct CDR3 sequences listed, about 5.7% are singletons. Input material: whole blood. The receptors derive from a female donor in good health. Some clones in this sample may be carry-over from other donors' samples.

There are a few counts of this clonotype. The rearrangement links TRBV6-1 to TRBJ2-3; 8 positions agree with TRBD2. In germline, CDR1 is MNHNS, CDR2 SASEGT. The length of the CDR3 is 14 residues. V lost 1 base to trimming and J lost 5 bases; unmatched junction nucleotides: 2. CDR3 amino acids: CASSEGSGIDTQYF. The CDR3 region has the DNA TGTGCCAGCAGTGAAGGTAGCGGGATAGATACGCAGTATTTT.

This clonotype was counted many times. This chain links TRBV11-2 with TRBJ2-7, with 10 bases that match TRBD1. Trimming took 4 bases from V and 6 from J; bases not matched to a gene: 6. CDR1 is SGHAT and CDR2 is FQNNGV in the germline V gene. The CDR3 extends over 14 amino acids. The CDR3 DNA is TGTGCCAGCAGCTCCTTTAGGACAGGGGGCGAGCAGTACTTC. It codes for CASSSFRTGGEQYF.

This clonotype appeared many times. This chain uses TRBV4-3 with TRBJ2-5; possible D gene TRBD1, 6 bases. The germline V and J ends were trimmed by 1 base and 5 bases, with 8 bases remaining between them. Germline V lookup: CDR1 LGHNA, CDR2 YSLEER. This CDR3 comprises 13 residues. The CDR3 DNA is TGCGCCAGCAGCCAAGTACAGGGCGAGACCCAGTACTTC. Protein sequence: CASSQVQGETQYF.

This clonotype occurred many times. The V call is TRBV20-1, the J call TRBJ2-7; D is uncertain. The CDR3 is 13 residues long. Trimming took 1 base from V and 7 from J, leaving 14 bases between them. Germline-derived CDR1 and CDR2 are DFQATT and SNEGSKA (reference sequence). DNA for the CDR3: TGCAGTGCTAGAGCGCCCGTCCTTCGGGAGCAGTACTTC. Amino acids: CSARAPVLREQYF.

This clonotype has ten or more counts. The chain employs TRBV5-4 and TRBJ2-3, with TRBD1 identical over 9 bases. CDR3 length equals 17 residues. Trimming took 3 bases from V and 3 from J; bases not matched to a gene: 11. In germline, CDR1 is SGHNT, CDR2 YYREEE (reference sequence). CDR3: CASSSGTGRIGTDTQYF. The CDR3 bases are TGTGCCAGCAGCTCTGGGACAGGGAGAATTGGTACAGATACGCAGTATTTT. Full variable domain (outside the CDR3, taken from reference TRBV5-4 and TRBJ2-3): ETGVTQSPTHLIKTRGQQVTLRCSSQSGHNTVSWYQQALGQGPQFIFQYYREEENGRGNFPPRFSGLQFPNYSSELNVNALELDDSALYLCASSSGTGRIGTDTQYFGPGTRLTVL.

The rearrangement links TRBV29-1 to TRBJ1-1; TRBD1 might be the D (5 bases). The germline V gene encodes CDR1 SQVTM and CDR2 ANQGSEA. There are 13 residues in the CDR3. V was trimmed by 4 bases and J by 0 bases, leaving 9 bases between them. This chain's CDR3 is CSVVSGLNTEAFF. The CDR3 DNA reads TGCAGCGTTGTTTCAGGGTTGAACACTGAAGCTTTCTTT. The full variable domain, completed using reference TRBV29-1 and TRBJ1-1, is SAVISQKPSRDICQRGTSLTIQCQVDSQVTMMFWYRQQPGQSLTLIATANQGSEATYESGFVIDKFPISRPNLTFSTLTVSNMSPEDSSIYLCSVVSGLNTEAFFGQGTRLTVV.

In regard to this clonotype: Being one base from a much bigger clone, this may be a read error. The chain joins TRBV6-5 to TRBJ2-3; TRBD1 or TRBD2 may be the D gene (5 bases each). The CDR3 covers 16 residues. The germline V gene encodes CDR1 MNHEY and CDR2 SVGAGI. The CDR3 here is CASSRTMGPSTDTRYF. The CDR3 DNA reads as TGTGCCAGCAGCCGTACGATGGGGCCTAGCACAGATACGCGGTATTTT.

J is TRBJ2-1 and V is TRBV29-1; the match to TRBD2 covers 11 bases. The CDR3 is 14 amino acids. J lost 6 bases, V lost 6 bases, and 7 bases had no gene match. Germline CDR1 SQVTM, CDR2 ANQGSEA. CDR3 loop: CSVGRTSGSNEQFF. The CDR3 coding sequence is TGCAGCGTGGGCCGGACTAGCGGGTCCAATGAGCAGTTCTTC.

This clonotype has a count of ten or more. The chain joins TRBV7-9 to TRBJ1-3, with D possibly matching TRBD1 (6 bases). Trimming removed 5 bases from V and 0 bases from J, with 11 bases in between. Germline CDR1 and CDR2: SEHNR and FQNEAQ (reference sequence). The CDR3 consists of 15 residues. CDR3 DNA: TGTGCCAGCAGCCAAGACAGGAGCTCTGGAAACACCATATATTTT. Residues: CASSQDRSSGNTIYF.

This clonotype was picked up many times. V and J are TRBV24-1 and TRBJ2-1; the match to TRBD2 covers 8 bases. Germline V gene sequence: CDR1 KGHDR, CDR2 SFDVKD. The J segment lost 0 bases and the V segment lost 4 bases, leaving 1 base of the junction unmatched. The CDR3 has 15 residues. The CDR3 sequence is CATSDSGSSYNEQFF. CDR3 coding DNA: TGTGCCACCAGTGACAGCGGGAGCTCCTACAATGAGCAGTTCTTC.

In this sample, this clonotype turned up a few times. The chain is built from TRBV29-1 and TRBJ2-5, with 8 nucleotides matching TRBD2. Germline CDR1 reads SQVTM; CDR2 reads ANQGSEA. This CDR3 is 13 amino acids long. J was trimmed by 1 base and V by 6 bases; bases with no gene match: 4. DNA for the CDR3: TGCAGCGTCCGTCTAGCGGGCCAAGAGACCCAGTACTTC. Translated, it gives CSVRLAGQETQYF.

The CDR3 is CASSSGGGNTEAFF. The CDR3 coding sequence is TGTGCCAGCAGTTCGGGGGGTGGGAACACTGAAGCTTTCTTT. The rearrangement joins TRBV28 to TRBJ1-1, with a possible D match to TRBD1 (5 bases). This CDR3 spans 14 amino acids. Germline CDR1 and CDR2: MDHEN and SYDVKM. Trimming took off 4 bases at V and 1 base at J, with 10 bases between the two ends.

The table lists this clonotype with a few counts. The V and J genes are TRBV20-1 and TRBJ1-5, with D tentatively TRBD1 (5 bases). Looked up from germline, CDR1 is DFQATT and CDR2 is SNEGSKA (reference sequence). Trimming took 3 bases from V and 7 from J, leaving 19 bases between them. The CDR3 extends over 15 amino acids. CDR3 DNA: TGCAGTGCTAGGGACCCGGGACCCCTGGGACAGCCCCAGCATTTT. This codes for CSARDPGPLGQPQHF.

This clonotype appeared many times. The CDR3 is CSVGGTGGEQYF. The CDR3 DNA reads as TGCAGCGTTGGGGGGACCGGGGGTGAGCAGTACTTC. The chain recombines TRBV29-1 with TRBJ2-7; D might be TRBD2 (6 bases). Deletions cut 4 bases from V and 7 bases from J, with 14 bases between. The CDR3 has 12 residues. Germline CDR1 and CDR2: SQVTM and ANQGSEA.

The chain is built from TRBV7-8 and TRBJ2-3, with TRBD1 matching over 7 bases. This CDR3 is 16 amino acids long. Germline lookup yields CDR1 SGHVS and CDR2 FQNEAQ. V dropped 0 bases and J dropped 2; count of bases not matched to a gene: 5. The CDR3 here is CASSLARDSNTDTQYF. Here the CDR3 DNA reads TGTGCCAGCAGCTTAGCAAGGGACAGCAACACAGATACGCAGTATTTT.

This clonotype was recorded many times. The chain has TRBV11-2 and TRBJ2-3, with 7 bases aligning to TRBD2. The germline V gene encodes CDR1 SGHAT and CDR2 FQNNGV. V lost 3 bases to trimming and J lost 3 bases; unmatched junction nucleotides: 6. This CDR3 spans 15 amino acids. In DNA, the CDR3 is TGTGCCAGCAGCTTGACTAGCCGGGGAACAGATACGCAGTATTTT. Residues: CASSLTSRGTDTQYF. Together with reference TRBV11-2 and TRBJ2-3, the CDR3 gives the full variable domain: EAGVAQSPRYKIIEKRQSVAFWCNPISGHATLYWYQQILGQGPKLLIQFQNNGVVDDSQLPKDRFSAERLKGVDSTLKIQPAKLEDSAVYLCASSLTSRGTDTQYFGPGTRLTVL.